This record concerns one T cell receptor (beta chain) sequence. Its recognized antigen is unknown. Base qualities are not recorded, but no much larger clone differs from it by a single base. Via the germline V gene (reference sequence), CDR1 is PRHDT and CDR2 FYEKMQ. At the junction V is shortened by 1 base and J by 2 bases, with 9 bases in between. There are 15 amino acids in the CDR3, from cysteine to phenylalanine inclusive. The read is trimmed to its CDR3 DNA, 45 bases read in frame from base 1. The data were taken from a study of technical replicates of blood from several donors (dated by TCRdb to about 2017). Library generation was performed with the immunoSEQ multiplex PCR assay. TCRdb's version of the immuneACCESS table is confined to in-frame rearrangements and falls short of the full clone set. An unresolved V gene accounts for under half of the shortfall where checked; the remainder is of unknown origin. The sample profile shows fewer than 80,000 clones; 65% to 90% of them were found once. 4.5% to 5.5% of the sample is held by the ten biggest clonotypes.

The receptor was derived from a human donor in good health. Some clones in this sample may be carry-over from other donors' samples. The chain was built from TRBV13 and TRBJ1-3; the D region possibly corresponds to TRBD1 (6 bases align). The sequenced sample consisted of PBMCs. The sequenced DNA: TGTGCCAGCAGCTTAGAGGGGGGGCCTGGAAACACCATATATTTT. Translated, this is CASSLEGGPGNTIYF.